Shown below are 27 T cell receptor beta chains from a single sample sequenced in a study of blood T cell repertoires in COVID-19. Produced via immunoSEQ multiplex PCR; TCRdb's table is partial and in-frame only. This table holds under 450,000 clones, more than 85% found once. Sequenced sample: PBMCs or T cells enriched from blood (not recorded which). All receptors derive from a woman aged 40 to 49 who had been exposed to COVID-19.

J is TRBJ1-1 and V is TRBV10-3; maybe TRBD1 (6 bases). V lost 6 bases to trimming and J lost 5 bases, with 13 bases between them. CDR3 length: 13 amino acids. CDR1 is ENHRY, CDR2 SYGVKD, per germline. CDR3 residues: CAIRTGFETEAFF. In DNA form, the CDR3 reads TGTGCCATCAGAACAGGGTTTGAAACTGAAGCTTTCTTT.

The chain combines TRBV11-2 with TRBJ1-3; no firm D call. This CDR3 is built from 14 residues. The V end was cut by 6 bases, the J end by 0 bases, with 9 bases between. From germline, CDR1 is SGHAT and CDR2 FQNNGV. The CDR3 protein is CASRAVNSGNTIYF. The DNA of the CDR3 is TGTGCCAGCAGGGCGGTAAACTCTGGAAACACCATATATTTT.

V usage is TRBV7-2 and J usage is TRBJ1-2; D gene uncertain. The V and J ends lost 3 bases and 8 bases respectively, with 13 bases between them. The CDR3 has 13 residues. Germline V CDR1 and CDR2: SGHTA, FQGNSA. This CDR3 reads CASSFGPSGGYTF. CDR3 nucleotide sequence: TGTGCCAGCAGCTTCGGCCCCTCGGGGGGCTACACCTTC.

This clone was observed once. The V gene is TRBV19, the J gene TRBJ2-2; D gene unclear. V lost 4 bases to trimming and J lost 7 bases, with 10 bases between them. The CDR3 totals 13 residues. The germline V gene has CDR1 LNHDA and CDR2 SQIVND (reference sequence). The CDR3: CASSTNWSGELFF. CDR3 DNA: TGTGCCAGTAGTACCAACTGGAGCGGGGAGCTGTTTTTT.

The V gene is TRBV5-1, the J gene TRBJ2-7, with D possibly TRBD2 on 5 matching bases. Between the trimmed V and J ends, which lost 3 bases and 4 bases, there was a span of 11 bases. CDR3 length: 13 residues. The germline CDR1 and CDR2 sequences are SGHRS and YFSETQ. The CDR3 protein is CASSSGISYEQYF. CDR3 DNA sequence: TGCGCCAGCAGCTCGGGGATCTCATACGAGCAGTACTTC. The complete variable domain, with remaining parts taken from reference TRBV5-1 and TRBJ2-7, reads KAGVTQTPRYLIKTRGQQVTLSCSPISGHRSVSWYQQTPGQGLQFLFEYFSETQRNKGNFPGRFSGRQFSNSRSEMNVSTLELGDSALYLCASSSGISYEQYFGPGTRLTVT.

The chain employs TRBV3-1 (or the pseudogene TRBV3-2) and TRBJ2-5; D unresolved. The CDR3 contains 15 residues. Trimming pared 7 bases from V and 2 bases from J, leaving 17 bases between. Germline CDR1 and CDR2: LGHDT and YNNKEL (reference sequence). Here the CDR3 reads CASITLDDGQETQYF. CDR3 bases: TGTGCCAGCATTACCCTAGACGACGGACAAGAGACCCAGTACTTC.

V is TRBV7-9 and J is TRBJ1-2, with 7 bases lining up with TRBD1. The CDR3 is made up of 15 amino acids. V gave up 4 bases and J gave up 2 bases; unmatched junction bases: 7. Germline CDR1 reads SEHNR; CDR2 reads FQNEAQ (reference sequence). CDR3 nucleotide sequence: TGTGCCAGCAGCTCGCGACAGGGCGAAAACTATGGCTACACCTTC. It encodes CASSSRQGENYGYTF.

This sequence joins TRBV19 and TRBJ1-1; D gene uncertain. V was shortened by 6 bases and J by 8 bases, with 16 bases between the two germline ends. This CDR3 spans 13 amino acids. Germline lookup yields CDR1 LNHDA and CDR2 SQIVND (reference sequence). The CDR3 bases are TGTGCCAGTAGCCCTATGGTGTATCAAGAAGCTTTCTTT. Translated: CASSPMVYQEAFF.

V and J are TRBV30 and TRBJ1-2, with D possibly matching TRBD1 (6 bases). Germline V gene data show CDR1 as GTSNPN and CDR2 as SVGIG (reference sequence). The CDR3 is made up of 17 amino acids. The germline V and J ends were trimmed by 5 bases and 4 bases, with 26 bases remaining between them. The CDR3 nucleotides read TGTGCCTGGGTCTACCGAAGCTATTGGGACACCGGCTATGGCTACACCTTC. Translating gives CAWVYRSYWDTGYGYTF.

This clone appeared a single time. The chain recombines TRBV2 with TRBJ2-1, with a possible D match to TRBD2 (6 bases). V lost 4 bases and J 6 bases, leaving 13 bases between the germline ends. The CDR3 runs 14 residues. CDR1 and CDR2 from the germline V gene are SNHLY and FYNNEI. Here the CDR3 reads CASSVFFGSNEQFF. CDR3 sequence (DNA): TGTGCCAGCAGTGTCTTTTTCGGGAGCAATGAGCAGTTCTTC.

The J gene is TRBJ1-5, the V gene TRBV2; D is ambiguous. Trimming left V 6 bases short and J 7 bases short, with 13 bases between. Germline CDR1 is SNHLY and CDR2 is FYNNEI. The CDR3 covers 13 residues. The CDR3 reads CASRGQVGQPQHF. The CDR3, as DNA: TGTGCCAGCAGGGGCCAGGTAGGCCAGCCCCAGCATTTT.

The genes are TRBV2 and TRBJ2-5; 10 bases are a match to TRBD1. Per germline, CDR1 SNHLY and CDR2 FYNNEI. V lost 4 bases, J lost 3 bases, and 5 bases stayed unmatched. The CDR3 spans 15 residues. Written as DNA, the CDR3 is TGTGCCAGCAGTGGACCGGGACAGGGGAAAGAGACCCAGTACTTC. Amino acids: CASSGPGQGKETQYF.

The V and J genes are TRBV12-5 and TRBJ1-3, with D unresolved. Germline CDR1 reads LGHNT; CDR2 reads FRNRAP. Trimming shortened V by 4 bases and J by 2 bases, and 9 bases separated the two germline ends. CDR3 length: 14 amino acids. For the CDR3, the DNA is TGTGCTAGTGGTTCGTTTTTAGCTGGAAACACCATATATTTT. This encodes CASGSFLAGNTIYF.

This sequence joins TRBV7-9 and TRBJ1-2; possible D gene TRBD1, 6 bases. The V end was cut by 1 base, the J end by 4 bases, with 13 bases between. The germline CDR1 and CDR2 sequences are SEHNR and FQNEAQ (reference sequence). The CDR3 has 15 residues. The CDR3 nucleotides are TGTGCCAGCAGCTTAGAGTCCGGGGGGGCCTATGGCTACACCTTC. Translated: CASSLESGGAYGYTF.

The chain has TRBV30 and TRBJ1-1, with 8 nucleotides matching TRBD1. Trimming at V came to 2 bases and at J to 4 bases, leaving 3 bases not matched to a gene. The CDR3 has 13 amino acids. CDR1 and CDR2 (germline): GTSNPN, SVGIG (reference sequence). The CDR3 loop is CAWSPQGATEAFF. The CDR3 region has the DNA TGTGCCTGGAGTCCTCAGGGGGCCACTGAAGCTTTCTTT.

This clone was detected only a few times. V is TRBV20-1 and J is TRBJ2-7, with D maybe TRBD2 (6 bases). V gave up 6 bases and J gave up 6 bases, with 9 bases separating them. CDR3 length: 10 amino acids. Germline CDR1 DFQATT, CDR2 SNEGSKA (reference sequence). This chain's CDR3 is CSATRGEQYF. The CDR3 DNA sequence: TGCAGTGCCACGCGGGGCGAGCAGTACTTC.

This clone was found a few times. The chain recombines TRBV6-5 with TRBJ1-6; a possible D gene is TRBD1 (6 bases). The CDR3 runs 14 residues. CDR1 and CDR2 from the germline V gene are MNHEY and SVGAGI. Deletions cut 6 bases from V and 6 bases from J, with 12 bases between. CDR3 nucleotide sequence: TGTGCCAGCAGAGACGACAGGACTAATTCACCCCTCCACTTT. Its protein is CASRDDRTNSPLHF.

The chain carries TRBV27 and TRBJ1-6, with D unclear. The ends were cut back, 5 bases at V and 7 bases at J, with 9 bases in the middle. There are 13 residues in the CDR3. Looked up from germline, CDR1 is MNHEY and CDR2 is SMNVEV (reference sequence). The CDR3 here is CASSGRPNSPLHF. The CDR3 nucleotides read TGTGCCAGCAGTGGCAGGCCCAATTCACCCCTCCACTTT.

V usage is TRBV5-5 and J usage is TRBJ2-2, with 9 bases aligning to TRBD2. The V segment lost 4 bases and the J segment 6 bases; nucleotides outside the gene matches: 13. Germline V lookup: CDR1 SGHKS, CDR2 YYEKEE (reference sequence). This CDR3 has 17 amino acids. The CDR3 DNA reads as TGTGCCAGCAGCCTCCGAGGATTAGCGGGAGATTCCGGGGAGCTGTTTTTT. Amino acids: CASSLRGLAGDSGELFF.

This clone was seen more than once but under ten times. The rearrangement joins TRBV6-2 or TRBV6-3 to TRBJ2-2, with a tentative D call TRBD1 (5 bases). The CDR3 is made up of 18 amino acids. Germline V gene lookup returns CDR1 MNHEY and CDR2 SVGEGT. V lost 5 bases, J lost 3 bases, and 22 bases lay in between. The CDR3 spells CASSPAAGRVRYTGELFF. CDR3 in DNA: TGTGCCAGCAGTCCCGCCGCAGGCAGGGTGCGTTACACCGGGGAGCTGTTTTTT.

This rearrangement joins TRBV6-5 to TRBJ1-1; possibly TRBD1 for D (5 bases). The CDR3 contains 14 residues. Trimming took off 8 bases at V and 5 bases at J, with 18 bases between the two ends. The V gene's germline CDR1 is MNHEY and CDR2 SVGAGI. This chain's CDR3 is CASHQMGRLTEAFF. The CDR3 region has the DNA TGTGCCAGCCATCAGATGGGGCGCTTAACTGAAGCTTTCTTT.

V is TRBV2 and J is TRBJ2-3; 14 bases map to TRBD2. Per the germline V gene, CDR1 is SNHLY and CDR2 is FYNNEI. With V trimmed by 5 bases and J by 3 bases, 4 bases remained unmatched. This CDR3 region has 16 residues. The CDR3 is CASSLRTSGGTDTQYF. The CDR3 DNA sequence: TGTGCCAGCAGTCTTCGGACTAGCGGGGGGACAGATACGCAGTATTTT.

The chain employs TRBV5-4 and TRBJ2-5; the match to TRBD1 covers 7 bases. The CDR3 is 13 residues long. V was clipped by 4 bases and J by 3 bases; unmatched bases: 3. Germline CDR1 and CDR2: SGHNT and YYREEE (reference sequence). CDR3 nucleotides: TGTGCCAGCAGCGTCGGGACAGAAGAGACCCAGTACTTC. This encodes CASSVGTEETQYF.

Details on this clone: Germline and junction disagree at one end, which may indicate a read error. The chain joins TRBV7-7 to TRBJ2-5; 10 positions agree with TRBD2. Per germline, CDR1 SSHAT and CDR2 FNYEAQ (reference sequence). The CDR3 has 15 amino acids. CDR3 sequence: CASSFGIAGGETQYF. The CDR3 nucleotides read TGTGCTAGCAGCTTTGGAATAGCGGGGGGAGAGACCCAGTACTTC.

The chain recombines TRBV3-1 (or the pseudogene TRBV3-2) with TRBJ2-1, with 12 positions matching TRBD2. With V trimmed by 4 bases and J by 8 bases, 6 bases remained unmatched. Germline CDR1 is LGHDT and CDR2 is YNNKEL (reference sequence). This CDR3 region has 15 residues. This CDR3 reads CASSLLAGGPDEQFF. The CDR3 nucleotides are TGTGCCAGCAGCCTCCTAGCGGGGGGGCCGGATGAGCAGTTCTTC.

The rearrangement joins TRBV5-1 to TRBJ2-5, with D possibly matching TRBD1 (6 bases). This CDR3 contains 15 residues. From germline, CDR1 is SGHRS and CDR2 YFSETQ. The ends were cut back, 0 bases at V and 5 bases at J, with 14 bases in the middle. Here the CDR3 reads CASSLGRDKRETQYF. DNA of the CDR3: TGCGCCAGCAGCTTGGGACGGGACAAAAGGGAGACCCAGTACTTC.

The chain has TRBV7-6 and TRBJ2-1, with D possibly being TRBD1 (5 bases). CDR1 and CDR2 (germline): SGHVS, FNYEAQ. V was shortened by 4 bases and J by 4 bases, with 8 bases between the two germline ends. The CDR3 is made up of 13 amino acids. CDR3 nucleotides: TGTGCCAGCAGCTGGCAGGGTTACAATGAGCAGTTCTTC. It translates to CASSWQGYNEQFF. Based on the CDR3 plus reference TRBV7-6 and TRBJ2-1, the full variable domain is GAGVSQSPRYKVTKRGQDVALRCDPISGHVSLYWYRQALGQGPEFLTYFNYEAQQDKSGLPNDRFSAERPEGSISTLTIQRTEQRDSAMYRCASSWQGYNEQFFGPGTRLTVL.